The 24 T cell receptor beta chains below come from one sample, sequenced in a study of OX40 agonist ivuxolimab in advanced cancers. Only in-frame clones appear in the TCRdb table, and some are missing; sequencing was by immunoSEQ multiplex PCR. Seen here are about 18,000 clones, 60% to 80% observed once, and the top ten hold roughly 16%. The sequencing here drew on CD4+ or CD8+ T cells sorted from blood, taken in a trial of the OX40 agonist ivuxolimab. Receptor source: an adult with an advanced solid tumor such as melanoma, head and neck, liver or kidney cancer.

The genes are TRBV30 and TRBJ1-2; 7 positions agree with TRBD1. This CDR3 contains 13 residues. J was trimmed by 6 bases and V by 0 bases; bases with no gene match: 4. Germline V gives CDR1 GTSNPN, CDR2 SVGIG (reference sequence). CDR3: CAWSVTGADGYTF. The CDR3, as DNA: TGTGCCTGGAGTGTAACAGGGGCGGATGGCTACACCTTC. Variable domain in full (rest from reference TRBV30 and TRBJ1-2): SQTIHQWPATLVQPVGSPLSLECTVEGTSNPNLYWYRQAAGRGLQLLFYSVGIGQISSEVPQNLSASRPQDRQFILSSKKLLLSDSGFYLCAWSVTGADGYTFGSGTRLTVV.

This chain joins TRBV7-9 and TRBJ2-2; 7 bases align to TRBD2. The V segment lost 4 bases and the J segment 2 bases; nucleotides outside the gene matches: 10. This CDR3 comprises 17 residues. Germline assignment: CDR1 SEHNR and CDR2 FQNEAQ (reference sequence). CDR3 protein: CASSYATSQYNTGELFF. Written as DNA, the CDR3 is TGTGCCAGCAGCTATGCGACTAGCCAATATAACACCGGGGAGCTGTTTTTT.

CDR3 nucleotide sequence: TGTGCCAGCAGCACGCATCTAGCGGGAGTTACCGGGGAGCTGTTTTTT. This encodes CASSTHLAGVTGELFF. The rearrangement links TRBV11-2 to TRBJ2-2; 10 bases line up with TRBD2. The germline V gene encodes CDR1 SGHAT and CDR2 FQNNGV. The junction had 8 bases not matched to a gene; V was cut back by 5 bases and J by 5 bases. The length of the CDR3 is 16 residues.

The rearrangement links TRBV10-3 to TRBJ1-1; D is uncertain. Looked up from germline, CDR1 is ENHRY and CDR2 is SYGVKD. Trimming shortened V by 7 bases and J by 0 bases, and 15 bases separated the two germline ends. The CDR3 is made up of 15 amino acids. This CDR3 is CAIMASGYMNTEAFF. CDR3 DNA: TGTGCCATCATGGCGTCGGGATATATGAACACTGAAGCTTTCTTT.

The gene calls are TRBV11-3 and TRBJ2-1, with D tentatively TRBD2 (6 bases). Between the trimmed V and J ends, which lost 5 bases and 9 bases, there was a span of 8 bases. The CDR3 has 11 residues. Germline assignment: CDR1 SGHNT and CDR2 YENEEA. The CDR3 region has the DNA TGTGCCAGCAGCATGGGACTTGAGCAGTTCTTC. This gives the protein CASSMGLEQFF.

The V and J genes are TRBV10-3 and TRBJ2-1; D gene ambiguous. Germline loops: CDR1 ENHRY, CDR2 SYGVKD. Trimming took 0 bases from V and 6 from J, leaving 6 bases between them. The CDR3 is 13 residues long. CDR3 nucleotides: TGTGCCATCAGTGAGTCGGGCACCAATGAGCAGTTCTTC. Amino acids: CAISESGTNEQFF.

The rearrangement uses TRBV7-8 and TRBJ1-5; no reliable D call. Germline V CDR1 and CDR2: SGHVS, FQNEAQ. This CDR3 has 12 residues. Deletions cut 5 bases from V and 1 base from J, with 3 bases between. CDR3 coding DNA: TGTGCCAGCAGCGCAAGCAATCAGCCCCAGCATTTT. It specifies CASSASNQPQHF.

This chain joins TRBV7-3 and TRBJ2-7, with TRBD1 identical over 8 bases. Unmatched junction bases numbered 4, after V lost 5 bases and J lost 1 base. The CDR3 is 14 residues long. Per the germline V gene, CDR1 is SGHTA and CDR2 is FQGTGA. In nucleotides, the CDR3 is TGTGCCAGCAGCATCGGACAGGGTTCCTACGAGCAGTACTTC. This encodes CASSIGQGSYEQYF.

The chain has TRBV9 and TRBJ1-3; perhaps TRBD1 as D (5 bases). This CDR3 spans 14 amino acids. Trimming shortened V by 4 bases and J by 4 bases, and 12 bases separated the two germline ends. CDR1 is SGDLS, CDR2 YYNGEE, per germline. The CDR3 sequence is CASSTPGLGNTIYF. The CDR3 coding sequence is TGTGCCAGCAGCACTCCAGGGCTCGGAAACACCATATATTTT.

The chain has TRBV6-9 and TRBJ2-7, with D hard to call. There are 11 residues in the CDR3. CDR1 MNHGY and CDR2 SVAAGI come from the germline V gene. The V gene lost 5 bases and the J gene lost 3 bases, with 5 bases spanning the gap. The CDR3 DNA is TGTGCCAGCAGTGGGGACTACGAGCAGTACTTC. Translation: CASSGDYEQYF.

This chain joins TRBV27 and TRBJ2-7, with D perhaps given as TRBD1 or TRBD2 (5 bases each). Germline V gene lookup returns CDR1 MNHEY and CDR2 SMNVEV (reference sequence). Between the trimmed V and J ends, which lost 5 bases and 3 bases, there was a span of 20 bases. This CDR3 comprises 16 residues. The CDR3 spells CASSEEGSWGIYEQYF. Written as DNA, the CDR3 is TGTGCCAGCAGTGAAGAAGGCAGTTGGGGGATCTACGAGCAGTACTTC.

Regarding this clone: Relative to the germline gene, one junction end is altered; a read error may explain this. The chain combines TRBV7-2 with TRBJ2-7, with 7 nucleotides matching TRBD1. CDR1 SGHTA and CDR2 FQGNSA come from the germline V gene. The CDR3 is 14 amino acids. CDR3 loop: CASSHRDRRYEQYF. The CDR3 region has the DNA TGCGCCAGCAGTCACCGGGACAGACGCTACGAGCAGTACTTC. Full variable domain (remainder filled in from reference TRBV7-2 and TRBJ2-7): GAGVSQSPSNKVTEKGKDVELRCDPISGHTALYWYRQSLGQGLEFLIYFQGNSAPDKSGLPSDRFSAERTGGSVSTLTIQRTQQEDSAVYLCASSHRDRRYEQYFGPGTRLTVT.

In DNA, the CDR3 is TGCAGCGTTGAAGATACTAGCGGCTACGAGCAGTACTTC. It codes for CSVEDTSGYEQYF. V usage is TRBV29-1 and J usage is TRBJ2-7; 8 nucleotides match TRBD2. The CDR3 length is 13 residues. Trimming took 0 bases from V and 3 from J; bases not matched to a gene: 1. CDR1 and CDR2 (germline): SQVTM, ANQGSEA.

The CDR3 protein is CASSLRGGQASNQPQHF. The CDR3 DNA reads TGTGCCAGCAGTTTACGGGGGGGACAGGCTAGCAATCAGCCCCAGCATTTT. This rearrangement joins TRBV27 to TRBJ1-5; 8 nucleotides line up with TRBD1. J was trimmed by 0 bases and V by 2 bases; bases with no gene match: 6. The CDR3 spans 17 residues. CDR1 is MNHEY, CDR2 SMNVEV, per germline (reference sequence).

The chain uses TRBV5-6 and TRBJ1-2; 7 bases are a match to TRBD1. The J segment lost 6 bases and the V segment lost 3 bases, leaving 14 bases of the junction unmatched. This CDR3 is 16 amino acids long. CDR1 is SGHDT, CDR2 YYEEEE, per germline. CDR3 nucleotides: TGTGCCAGCAGCTGGGTCGACAGGGCTTTAATCGATGGCTACACCTTC. It translates to CASSWVDRALIDGYTF.

There are a few counts of this clone. The chain recombines TRBV4-1 with TRBJ2-1, with D perhaps TRBD1 or TRBD2 (5 bases each). This CDR3 region has 17 residues. The V end lost 0 bases, the J end lost 4 bases, and 16 bases lay between the germline ends. Germline V lookup: CDR1 MGHRA, CDR2 YSYEKL. Here the CDR3 reads CASSQDERWGKYNEQFF. In nucleotides, the CDR3 is TGCGCCAGCAGCCAAGACGAGAGGTGGGGGAAATACAATGAGCAGTTCTTC.

This sequence joins TRBV11-2 and TRBJ2-1; TRBD1 agrees at 9 bases. J gave up 3 bases and V 5 bases, and 8 bases lay outside the gene matches. This CDR3 has 16 amino acids. Germline CDR1 SGHAT, CDR2 FQNNGV. DNA for the CDR3: TGTGCCAGCAGCCCCCGTGGACAGGGGCTCTACAATGAGCAGTTCTTC. Amino acid sequence: CASSPRGQGLYNEQFF. Together with reference TRBV11-2 and TRBJ2-1, the CDR3 gives the full variable domain: EAGVAQSPRYKIIEKRQSVAFWCNPISGHATLYWYQQILGQGPKLLIQFQNNGVVDDSQLPKDRFSAERLKGVDSTLKIQPAKLEDSAVYLCASSPRGQGLYNEQFFGPGTRLTVL.

The rearrangement joins TRBV27 to TRBJ2-1; no clear D. Germline assignment: CDR1 MNHEY and CDR2 SMNVEV (reference sequence). V was trimmed by 10 bases and J by 0 bases, leaving 16 bases between them. The CDR3 contains 15 residues. CDR3 residues: CATRLDLSSYNEQFF. CDR3 sequence (DNA): TGTGCCACCAGGTTGGACCTTAGCTCCTACAATGAGCAGTTCTTC.

This chain joins TRBV27 and TRBJ1-6; the match to TRBD1 covers 11 bases. Looked up from germline, CDR1 is MNHEY and CDR2 is SMNVEV (reference sequence). The CDR3 length is 15 residues. V dropped 7 bases and J dropped 9; count of bases not matched to a gene: 8. The CDR3 loop is CASTTGQGALSPLHF. The DNA for the CDR3 is TGTGCCAGCACCACCGGACAGGGGGCTCTTTCACCCCTCCACTTT.

The chain links TRBV11-3 to TRBJ2-1; D is undetermined. Looked up from germline, CDR1 is SGHNT and CDR2 is YENEEA. This CDR3 comprises 15 residues. V was cut by 5 bases and J by 12 bases, with 23 bases left in between. CDR3 coding DNA: TGTGCCAGCAGCCCGAGCGCTACGACCCCCATTGGGCAGTTCTTC. This sequence encodes CASSPSATTPIGQFF.

V is TRBV13 and J is TRBJ1-2, with D perhaps matching TRBD1 (6 bases). Germline values: CDR1 PRHDT, CDR2 FYEKMQ (reference sequence). The CDR3 runs to 18 residues. The V gene lost 3 bases and the J gene lost 7 bases, with 27 bases spanning the gap. The CDR3 reads CASSFGTSYRVDIAGYTF. In nucleotides, the CDR3 is TGTGCCAGCAGCTTCGGAACTTCTTACAGGGTGGATATCGCTGGCTACACCTTC.

This chain connects TRBV5-4 to TRBJ2-1, with D perhaps matching TRBD1 or TRBD2 (6 bases each). CDR3 length equals 15 residues. Germline V lookup: CDR1 SGHNT, CDR2 YYREEE (reference sequence). V lost 2 bases to trimming and J lost 5 bases, with 14 bases between them. In nucleotides, the CDR3 is TGTGCCAGCAGCTTACGTCGGGGGCCGGACAATGAGCAGTTCTTC. Its translation: CASSLRRGPDNEQFF.

The J gene is TRBJ1-3, the V gene TRBV6-6; the match to TRBD1 covers 8 bases. J lost 0 bases, V lost 4 bases, and 2 bases had no gene match. CDR3 length: 15 residues. CDR1 and CDR2 (germline): MNHNY, SVGAGI (reference sequence). In DNA form, the CDR3 reads TGTGCCAGCAGTTTTACAGGGGGCTCTGGAAACACCATATATTTT. This gives the protein CASSFTGGSGNTIYF.

V and J are TRBV27 and TRBJ2-3, with 10 bases that match TRBD2. V gave up 6 bases and J gave up 3 bases; unmatched junction bases: 9. The CDR3 sequence is 16 residues long. The germline CDR1 and CDR2 sequences are MNHEY and SMNVEV (reference sequence). The chain's CDR3 is CASRGRLAGLTDTQYF. The DNA of the CDR3 is TGTGCCAGCAGGGGCAGACTAGCGGGCCTTACAGATACGCAGTATTTT.